The present T cell receptor (beta chain) was sequenced within a study of blood T cell repertoires in COVID-19. Overall study: Some COVID-19 samples were acute and others convalescent; all came from the United States, Italy and Spain.

This clone has only one observation. Original processing notes: Estimation of nucleated cell counts was performed using reference gene primer amplification. Data came from immunoSEQ multiplex PCR; TCRdb stores just in-frame clones and leaves some out. The DNA gave D and trimming, while V, J and clone size come from that table. The top ten hold around a tenth of the sample, which has around 190,000 clones, 87% seen once. Grouping used clinical history reported by participants in a survey and questionnaire. V was pared by 2 bases and J by 8 bases, with 9 bases of the junction left unmatched. This CDR3 has 14 amino acids. Per the germline V gene, CDR1 is SQVTM and CDR2 is ANQGSEA.

The receptor's source is a young man with acute COVID-19. The V call is TRBV29-1, the J call TRBJ2-1; 7 bases map to TRBD2. Sample: PBMCs or T cells enriched from blood (not recorded which). In DNA form, the CDR3 reads TGCAGCGTTGAACTGGGACTACCTTACGATGAGCAGTTCTTC. Amino acid sequence: CSVELGLPYDEQFF.